A selection of T cell receptor beta chains follows, all from one sample in a study of T cell responses to AZD1222 COVID-19 vaccine. The method was immunoSEQ multiplex PCR; TCRdb's version includes in-frame clones alone and lacks a portion of them. The sample carries 100,000 to 150,000 clones, roughly 90% recorded once. Sequences were derived from peripheral blood, sampled on day 0 of AZD1222 vaccination. The origin of the receptors is an adult in good health. Each CDR3 is given with its conserved first and last residue. Fields, in order: V gene, J gene, clone size, D gene, CDR3 DNA, CDR3 protein. A D gene is named only where the DNA matches it firmly. Not every row has a clone size; where given, it reads once, few, many or a size class.

V gene: TRBV19
J gene: TRBJ2-5
clone size: .
D gene: .
CDR3 DNA: TGTGCCAGTACAGGGCCTTTCCAAGAGACCCAGTACTTC
CDR3 protein: CASTGPFQETQYF

V gene: TRBV5-1
J gene: TRBJ2-7
clone size: .
D gene: .
CDR3 DNA: TGCGCCAGCAGCTTGACAGATCTGGGCGCATCCTACGAGCAGTACTTC
CDR3 protein: CASSLTDLGASYEQYF

V gene: TRBV6-5
J gene: TRBJ2-7
clone size: .
D gene: TRBD2
CDR3 DNA: TGTGCCAGCACCAGCGGGGGGAGCAATCGCGAGCAGTACTTC
CDR3 protein: CASTSGGSNREQYF

V gene: TRBV3-1/TRBV3-2
J gene: TRBJ1-2
clone size: few
D gene: .
CDR3 DNA: TGTGCCAGCAGCCAAAGGGGGTTAAGGGGCTACACCTTC
CDR3 protein: CASSQRGLRGYTF

V gene: TRBV5-1
J gene: TRBJ2-7
clone size: .
D gene: TRBD1
CDR3 DNA: TGCGCCAGCAGCCCGGGGACAGGGCGCGAGCAGTACTTC
CDR3 protein: CASSPGTGREQYF

V gene: TRBV18
J gene: TRBJ2-1
clone size: .
D gene: .
CDR3 DNA: TGTGCCAGCTCACCCCCGGGGGTGTCCTACAATGAGCAGTTCTTC
CDR3 protein: CASSPPGVSYNEQFF

V gene: TRBV27
J gene: TRBJ1-1
clone size: once
D gene: .
CDR3 DNA: TGTGCCAGCAGTCCGTTCGGCAGGGCGACGAACACTGAAGCTTTCTTT
CDR3 protein: CASSPFGRATNTEAFF

V gene: TRBV4-1
J gene: TRBJ1-2
clone size: few
D gene: .
CDR3 DNA: TGCGCCAGTAATTACAGGGCTTGCTATGGCTACACCTTC
CDR3 protein: CASNYRACYGYTF

V gene: TRBV29-1
J gene: TRBJ2-1
clone size: .
D gene: TRBD1
CDR3 DNA: TGCAGCGTTCCACAGGGGTGGGCCAACAATGAGCAGTTCTTC
CDR3 protein: CSVPQGWANNEQFF

V gene: TRBV6-2/TRBV6-3
J gene: TRBJ2-1
clone size: .
D gene: .
CDR3 DNA: TGTGCCAGCAGTTACTCGATCCAGGTTTCGTTTGACAATGAGCAGTTCTTC
CDR3 protein: CASSYSIQVSFDNEQFF

V gene: TRBV7-3
J gene: TRBJ1-3
clone size: .
D gene: .
CDR3 DNA: TGTGCCAGCAGTCCCCCGGGAGGAAACACCATATATTTT
CDR3 protein: CASSPPGGNTIYF

V gene: TRBV7-3
J gene: TRBJ2-4
clone size: .
D gene: TRBD1
CDR3 DNA: TGTGCGGCGGACAGGAAAAACATTCAGTACTTC
CDR3 protein: CAADRKNIQYF

V gene: TRBV2
J gene: TRBJ1-1
clone size: few
D gene: .
CDR3 DNA: TGTGCCAGCAGTCCATTGAGGTACTCTGAAGCTTTCTTT
CDR3 protein: CASSPLRYSEAFF